The next 29 T cell receptor beta chains were all read from a single sample in a study of a mutant IDH1 vaccine in newly diagnosed glioma (dated by TCRdb to the early 2020s). Their antigens are not known. The time point label of this sample denotes: week 47, end of study. A 20-mer mutant IDH1 peptide at 300 micrograms in Montanide made up each vaccine dose, which was injected subcutaneously together with topical imiquimod. Library creation used the immunoSEQ multiplex PCR assay. In its TCRdb copy, this immuneACCESS table keeps in-frame sequences only and misses some clones. Where compared with another copy, unresolved V genes explain less than half of these, and the others have no known cause. In this sample the table shows some 30,000 clones, roughly four fifths of which occur a single time. 25% to 30% of the sample rests with the top ten. Here the sequenced sample was PBMCs, taken from a glioma patient whose treatment included an IDH1 peptide vaccine. The receptors were sampled from a man aged 30-40 years with glioma.

The chain is built from TRBV30 and TRBJ2-1; weak D call: TRBD1 (5 bases). Germline V gene data show CDR1 as GTSNPN and CDR2 as SVGIG (reference sequence). The CDR3 runs to 12 residues. Trimming removed 0 bases from V and 15 bases from J, with 15 bases in between. This CDR3 is CAWSVLGLGLFF. The CDR3 DNA follows: TGTGCCTGGAGTGTACTGGGGCTAGGTCTGTTCTTC.

This clone was counted between two and nine times. J is TRBJ2-1 and V is TRBV13; D might be TRBD1 (6 bases). Looked up from germline, CDR1 is PRHDT and CDR2 is FYEKMQ (reference sequence). The CDR3 extends over 13 amino acids. Trimming took off 5 bases at V and 10 bases at J, with 15 bases between the two ends. CDR3 protein: CASSELQGREQFF. CDR3 bases: TGTGCCAGCAGCGAGTTACAGGGCCGGGAGCAGTTCTTC.

The rearrangement links TRBV9 to TRBJ2-7; 9 bases are shared with TRBD2. The V segment lost 6 bases and the J segment 1 base; nucleotides outside the gene matches: 8. The CDR3 spans 15 residues. The germline gives CDR1 SGDLS, CDR2 YYNGEE. In DNA, the CDR3 is TGTGCCAGCAACCGGGCGGGAGGGGCTTCCTACGAGCAGTACTTC. Translation: CASNRAGGASYEQYF.

The chain recombines TRBV5-6 with TRBJ2-7; D gene unclear. In germline, CDR1 is SGHDT, CDR2 YYEEEE. The length of the CDR3 is 13 residues. The V end was cut by 2 bases, the J end by 5 bases, with 11 bases between. This chain's CDR3 is CASSFFVSNEQYF. The CDR3 DNA reads as TGTGCCAGCAGCTTTTTTGTATCTAACGAGCAGTACTTC.

This rearrangement joins TRBV5-1 to TRBJ1-6, with TRBD1 matching over 9 bases. The CDR3 sequence is 16 residues long. The germline gives CDR1 SGHRS, CDR2 YFSETQ. J gave up 7 bases and V 0 bases, and 5 bases lay outside the gene matches. CDR3 sequence (DNA): TGCGCCAGCAGCTTGGACCTGACAGGGGGAAATTCACCCCTCCACTTT. Its protein product is CASSLDLTGGNSPLHF.

The chain carries TRBV5-5 and TRBJ2-7, with unresolved D. Per germline, CDR1 SGHKS and CDR2 YYEKEE (reference sequence). The CDR3 consists of 14 residues. Deletions cut 3 bases from V and 3 bases from J, with 13 bases between. This CDR3 reads CASSYGSGVYEQYF. The CDR3 DNA reads as TGTGCCAGCAGCTATGGTTCAGGAGTCTACGAGCAGTACTTC. Full variable domain (rest looked up from reference TRBV5-5 and TRBJ2-7): DAGVTQSPTHLIKTRGQQVTLRCSPISGHKSVSWYQQVLGQGPQFIFQYYEKEERGRGNFPDRFSARQFPNYSSELNVNALLLGDSALYLCASSYGSGVYEQYFGPGTRLTVT.

The chain couples TRBV6-4 to TRBJ1-1, with D unclear. Trimming shortened V by 5 bases and J by 3 bases, and 16 bases separated the two germline ends. There are 15 residues in the CDR3. CDR1 is MRHNA, CDR2 SNTAGT, per germline. In DNA form, the CDR3 reads TGTGCCAGCAGTCAAACCGCCGGGAGGGACACTGAAGCTTTCTTT. Residues: CASSQTAGRDTEAFF.

This chain connects TRBV5-4 to TRBJ2-7, with D possibly TRBD2 on 6 matching bases. Trimming stripped 4 bases from V and 2 bases from J, with 13 bases between. Germline V CDR1 and CDR2: SGHNT, YYREEE (reference sequence). The CDR3 is 14 amino acids. The CDR3 sequence is CASSIELATYEQYF. CDR3 bases: TGTGCCAGCAGCATAGAACTAGCTACCTACGAGCAGTACTTC.

Only a few counts were recorded for this clone. This chain links TRBV7-9 with TRBJ1-4; D might be TRBD1 (5 bases). The CDR3 is 13 amino acids. Germline CDR1 is SEHNR and CDR2 is FQNEAQ (reference sequence). Trimming cost V 4 bases and J 5 bases, with 8 bases left between them. The CDR3, as DNA: TGTGCCAGCAGCTACCGGACAAATGAAAAACTGTTTTTT. Amino acid sequence: CASSYRTNEKLFF.

V gene TRBV6-5 combines with J gene TRBJ2-7; D might be TRBD2 (7 bases). Trimming took 4 bases from V and 2 from J, leaving 18 bases between them. Per germline, CDR1 MNHEY and CDR2 SVGAGI. The CDR3 spans 16 residues. This chain's CDR3 is CASSFRGDKITYEQYF. The CDR3 bases are TGTGCCAGCAGTTTCCGGGGGGACAAGATAACCTACGAGCAGTACTTC.

V usage is TRBV27 and J usage is TRBJ2-7, with 7 bases matching TRBD1. V shed 0 bases, J shed 4 bases, and the junction held 0 bases outside the gene matches. CDR3 length equals 13 residues. CDR1 is MNHEY, CDR2 SMNVEV, per germline (reference sequence). For the CDR3, the DNA is TGTGCCAGCAGTTTATCACAGGGGTACGAGCAGTACTTC. It codes for CASSLSQGYEQYF.

The chain joins TRBV6-5 to TRBJ2-7; tentatively, D is TRBD1 (6 bases). CDR3 length: 14 amino acids. Trimming pared 6 bases from V and 3 bases from J, leaving 15 bases between. The germline CDR1 and CDR2 sequences are MNHEY and SVGAGI. The CDR3 DNA sequence: TGTGCCAGCAGCCCGCCGGGACATATCTACGAGCAGTACTTC. Protein sequence: CASSPPGHIYEQYF.

The gene calls are TRBV7-2 and TRBJ2-1; D unclear. From germline, CDR1 is SGHTA and CDR2 FQGNSA. V lost 3 bases, J lost 4 bases, and 10 bases lay in between. This CDR3 is built from 14 residues. This CDR3 reads CASSFNLEYNEQFF. CDR3 DNA sequence: TGTGCCAGCAGCTTTAACCTAGAGTACAATGAGCAGTTCTTC.

The rearrangement uses TRBV25-1 and TRBJ1-2; the D gene is possibly TRBD1 (5 bases). This CDR3 comprises 15 residues. Germline V gene data show CDR1 as MGHDK and CDR2 as SYGVNS. Deletions cut 4 bases from V and 0 bases from J, with 12 bases between. CDR3 region: CASSGGTVANYGYTF. In nucleotides, the CDR3 is TGTGCCAGCAGTGGTGGGACGGTAGCTAACTATGGCTACACCTTC.

This clone is a singleton in its sample. The chain combines TRBV7-8 with TRBJ2-7; D possibly corresponds to TRBD2 (5 bases). CDR1 and CDR2 from the germline V gene are SGHVS and FQNEAQ. This CDR3 spans 17 amino acids. V was pared by 0 bases and J by 3 bases, with 18 bases between. CDR3 DNA: TGTGCCAGCAGCTTAGCGCTGGTTAGCGAGAGAGTCTACGAGCAGTACTTC. Translating it yields CASSLALVSERVYEQYF.

The CDR3: CASSGLAGGDTGELFF. CDR3 DNA: TGTGCCAGCTCGGGACTAGCGGGAGGAGACACCGGGGAGCTGTTTTTT. The rearrangement links TRBV27 to TRBJ2-2; 15 nucleotides match TRBD2. This CDR3 comprises 16 residues. Germline lookup yields CDR1 MNHEY and CDR2 SMNVEV (reference sequence). Trimming took 8 bases from V and 3 from J; bases not matched to a gene: 4.

This clone has only a few counts. V usage is TRBV2 and J usage is TRBJ1-1; 8 bases align to TRBD1. V was clipped by 7 bases and J by 5 bases; unmatched bases: 9. This CDR3 has 14 residues. Germline V lookup: CDR1 SNHLY, CDR2 FYNNEI. The CDR3 is CASTPQGARTEAFF. The CDR3 DNA sequence: TGTGCCAGCACCCCTCAGGGGGCGAGGACTGAAGCTTTCTTT. Full variable domain (missing parts from reference TRBV2 and TRBJ1-1): EPEVTQTPSHQVTQMGQEVILRCVPISNHLYFYWYRQILGQKVEFLVSFYNNEISEKSEIFDDQFSVERPDGSNFTLKIRSTKLEDSAMYFCASTPQGARTEAFFGQGTRLTVV.

The gene calls are TRBV27 and TRBJ1-2, with 11 bases fitting TRBD1. Germline-derived CDR1 and CDR2 are MNHEY and SMNVEV (reference sequence). The CDR3 totals 16 residues. After removal of 4 bases from V and 2 bases from J, the junction contained 6 bases not matched to a gene. Written as DNA, the CDR3 is TGTGCCAGCAGTTGGACAGGGGGCGTCTCGAACTATGGCTACACCTTC. Its translation: CASSWTGGVSNYGYTF.

The V and J genes are TRBV6-6 and TRBJ2-3; D ambiguous. CDR1 is MNHNY, CDR2 SVGAGI, per germline (reference sequence). CDR3 length: 14 residues. The V end was cut by 4 bases, the J end by 2 bases, with 10 bases between. Here the CDR3 reads CASSSDGVTDTQYF. CDR3 in DNA: TGTGCCAGCAGTTCAGATGGGGTCACAGATACGCAGTATTTT.

This chain connects TRBV19 to TRBJ2-3; 9 bases agree with TRBD1. The CDR3 length is 13 residues. The germline gives CDR1 LNHDA, CDR2 SQIVND (reference sequence). V dropped 3 bases and J dropped 7; count of bases not matched to a gene: 2. In nucleotides, the CDR3 is TGTGCCAGTAGTATGGGACAGGGAAATACGCAGTATTTT. Protein: CASSMGQGNTQYF.

The chain is built from TRBV2 and TRBJ2-7, with 14 bases lining up with TRBD2. The CDR3 runs 15 residues. Germline loops: CDR1 SNHLY, CDR2 FYNNEI. The ends lost 6 bases at V and 6 bases at J; junction bases unmatched: 7. This chain's CDR3 is CASSEPGLAGVEQYF. The CDR3, as DNA: TGTGCCAGCAGCGAGCCGGGACTAGCGGGAGTCGAGCAGTACTTC.

The chain links TRBV19 to TRBJ1-2; D may be TRBD1 (6 bases). The CDR3 sequence is 13 residues long. The V and J ends lost 5 bases and 6 bases respectively, with 13 bases between them. CDR1 LNHDA and CDR2 SQIVND come from the germline V gene (reference sequence). The DNA of the CDR3 is TGTGCCAGTAGTTACAGGGAGGTACATGGCTACACCTTC. Protein sequence: CASSYREVHGYTF.

The V gene is TRBV19, the J gene TRBJ1-2; 8 bases are a match to TRBD1. V trimming: 6 bases; J trimming: 2 bases; junction bases outside the gene matches: 2. The CDR3 loop spans 13 amino acids. CDR1 is LNHDA, CDR2 SQIVND, per germline (reference sequence). CDR3 DNA sequence: TGTGCCAGTAGGACAGGGGCCAACTATGGCTACACCTTC. Residues: CASRTGANYGYTF.

The chain recombines TRBV19 with TRBJ2-2, with TRBD2 matching over 7 bases. Trimming took 1 base from V and 5 from J; bases not matched to a gene: 1. Germline loops: CDR1 LNHDA, CDR2 SQIVND (reference sequence). This CDR3 comprises 14 residues. For the CDR3, the DNA is TGTGCCAGTAGTATAGGGGGGGGAACCGGGGAGCTGTTTTTT. Translation: CASSIGGGTGELFF.

This clone was picked up a small number of times. Written as DNA, the CDR3 is TGTGCCAGCACCTACCAGAAGGGTGTAGGTGAAAAACTGTTTTTT. This translates into CASTYQKGVGEKLFF. This rearrangement joins TRBV2 to TRBJ1-4; D ambiguous. V was shortened by 7 bases and J by 7 bases, with 19 bases between the two germline ends. The CDR3 contains 15 residues. Germline V CDR1 and CDR2: SNHLY, FYNNEI.

The chain carries TRBV4-1 and TRBJ2-7, with 9 positions matching TRBD1. CDR3 size: 15 residues. Germline assignment: CDR1 MGHRA and CDR2 YSYEKL. V lost 4 bases to trimming and J lost 3 bases; unmatched junction nucleotides: 7. CDR3 sequence reads: CASSRSGTGHYEQYF. The CDR3 DNA is TGCGCCAGCAGCCGCTCCGGGACAGGGCACTACGAGCAGTACTTC.

The chain carries TRBV30 and TRBJ1-4; no clear D. The CDR3 spans 14 residues. CDR1 is GTSNPN, CDR2 SVGIG, per germline (reference sequence). V was clipped by 4 bases and J by 4 bases, with 13 bases between them. The CDR3 protein is CAWKPTEYNEKLFF. Here the CDR3 DNA reads TGTGCCTGGAAACCCACAGAATATAATGAAAAACTGTTTTTT.

The chain carries TRBV5-6 and TRBJ1-2; TRBD1 matches 10 bases. V gave up 3 bases and J gave up 6 bases; unmatched junction bases: 8. The CDR3 is 15 amino acids. CDR1 is SGHDT, CDR2 YYEEEE, per germline. The CDR3: CASSWDRGGFNGYTF. The CDR3 DNA reads TGTGCCAGCAGCTGGGACAGGGGAGGGTTTAATGGCTACACCTTC.

The V and J genes are TRBV28 and TRBJ2-7, with unresolved D. Trimming stripped 6 bases from V and 6 bases from J, with 12 bases between. The CDR3 sequence is 12 residues long. Germline V lookup: CDR1 MDHEN, CDR2 SYDVKM. CDR3 bases: TGTGCCAGCAGCGCCCGACTGGGCGAGCAGTACTTC. This codes for CASSARLGEQYF.